One sample yielded the 21 T cell receptor beta chains listed below, sequenced in a study of shared clonotypes between healthy human individuals. Assay: immunoSEQ multiplex PCR; the TCRdb copy retains only in-frame clones and omits some. The sample shows 450,000 to 500,000 clones, around 80% of them seen only once. The specimen sequenced was PBMCs. The receptor source for this set is a woman aged 40 to 55 in good health. Some clones in this sample may be carry-over from other donors' samples.

This clone has a single count. The J gene is TRBJ2-3, the V gene TRBV27; D perhaps matches TRBD2 (5 bases). V was shortened by 1 base and J by 8 bases, with 19 bases between the two germline ends. The CDR3 totals 16 residues. Germline-derived CDR1 and CDR2 are MNHEY and SMNVEV (reference sequence). The CDR3 sequence: CASSLWAGQALATQYF. The CDR3 DNA follows: TGTGCCAGCAGTTTATGGGCAGGCCAAGCGCTAGCTACGCAGTATTTT.

V usage is TRBV2 and J usage is TRBJ1-6, with 11 bases fitting TRBD1. V was pared by 7 bases and J by 10 bases, with 9 bases of the junction left unmatched. Germline CDR1 is SNHLY and CDR2 is FYNNEI. The CDR3 covers 15 residues. CDR3 protein: CASNPGQGEGSPLHF. The CDR3 nucleotides read TGTGCCAGCAACCCGGGACAGGGGGAGGGATCACCCCTCCACTTT.

This clone appeared a few times. This chain connects TRBV25-1 to TRBJ1-1, with a weak D call TRBD1 (6 bases). This CDR3 region has 16 residues. Trimming took off 0 bases at V and 1 base at J, with 12 bases between the two ends. The germline V gene has CDR1 MGHDK and CDR2 SYGVNS. DNA of the CDR3: TGTGCCAGCAGTGAATATCGGCAGGGGAAGAACACTGAAGCTTTCTTT. This encodes CASSEYRQGKNTEAFF.

This sequence joins TRBV27 and TRBJ2-1; 15 bases map to TRBD2. J lost 9 bases, V lost 5 bases, and 8 bases had no gene match. Germline V lookup: CDR1 MNHEY, CDR2 SMNVEV (reference sequence). CDR3 length: 16 residues. The CDR3 sequence: CASSPGTSGRRLEQFF. The CDR3 region has the DNA TGTGCCAGCAGTCCCGGGACTAGCGGGAGGCGGCTTGAGCAGTTCTTC.

The V and J genes are TRBV14 and TRBJ2-1; 14 nucleotides line up with TRBD2. The CDR3 sequence is 20 residues long. The ends lost 6 bases at V and 5 bases at J; junction bases unmatched: 18. Germline V lookup: CDR1 SGHDN, CDR2 FVKESK. CDR3 sequence: CASRPRRLAGGPVLDNEQFF. DNA of the CDR3: TGTGCCAGCAGACCTCGACGACTAGCGGGAGGGCCTGTTTTAGACAATGAGCAGTTCTTC. Complete variable domain (other parts from reference TRBV14 and TRBJ2-1): EAGVTQFPSHSVIEKGQTVTLRCDPISGHDNLYWYRRVMGKEIKFLLHFVKESKQDESGMPNNRFLAERTGGTYSTLKVQPAELEDSGVYFCASRPRRLAGGPVLDNEQFFGPGTRLTVL.

This clone was seen a handful of times. In DNA, the CDR3 is TGTGCCAGCAGTTTGAGGGGGGAGACCCAGTACTTC. Encoded protein: CASSLRGETQYF. This sequence joins TRBV27 and TRBJ2-5; D is possibly TRBD1 (6 bases). This CDR3 contains 12 residues. CDR1 and CDR2 from the germline V gene are MNHEY and SMNVEV (reference sequence). V was shortened by 3 bases and J by 5 bases, with 7 bases between the two germline ends.

This rearrangement joins TRBV7-9 to TRBJ1-5; D unclear. Germline CDR1 reads SEHNR; CDR2 reads FQNEAQ (reference sequence). The CDR3 spans 13 residues. V lost 3 bases, J lost 5 bases, and 8 bases lay in between. The CDR3, as DNA: TGTGCCAGCAGCTTTGCGTTCCATCAGCCCCAGCATTTT. This encodes CASSFAFHQPQHF.

V usage is TRBV2 and J usage is TRBJ1-2; the D gene is possibly TRBD1 (6 bases). The germline CDR1 and CDR2 sequences are SNHLY and FYNNEI. V lost 8 bases, J lost 4 bases, and 20 bases lay in between. This CDR3 comprises 15 residues. CDR3 DNA sequence: TGTGCCAGCCGCCTTAACTCTGGACAGTCCTATGGCTACACCTTC. It encodes CASRLNSGQSYGYTF.

This chain joins TRBV10-1 and TRBJ2-7; 8 bases match TRBD2. CDR1 and CDR2 (germline): WNHNN, SYGVQD (reference sequence). V lost 0 bases and J lost 11; bases outside the gene matches: 15. The CDR3 length is 16 residues. CDR3 bases: TGCGCCAGCAGTGAGTCGGGAGGGTCGGCGGGAGGTCGAAAGTACTTC. This gives the protein CASSESGGSAGGRKYF.

The J gene is TRBJ2-1, the V gene TRBV4-1; 7 nucleotides match TRBD2. Germline trimming cut 4 bases from V and 7 bases from J; bases unmatched to any gene: 10. Germline CDR1 and CDR2: MGHRA and YSYEKL. This CDR3 region has 15 residues. This CDR3 is CASSLGTREINEQFF. As DNA, the CDR3 is TGCGCCAGCAGCCTAGGGACGCGGGAGATTAATGAGCAGTTCTTC.

The chain recombines TRBV28 with TRBJ2-1; D possibly corresponds to TRBD2 (5 bases). Trimming took off 4 bases at V and 6 bases at J, with 13 bases between the two ends. Germline V lookup: CDR1 MDHEN, CDR2 SYDVKM. The CDR3 has 14 residues. The CDR3 sequence is CASSSPPGFNEQFF. The CDR3 bases are TGTGCCAGCAGTTCCCCCCCGGGATTCAATGAGCAGTTCTTC.

The genes are TRBV30 and TRBJ2-3; TRBD1 agrees at 9 bases. Germline V gives CDR1 GTSNPN, CDR2 SVGIG (reference sequence). This CDR3 comprises 15 residues. V gave up 2 bases and J gave up 4 bases; unmatched junction bases: 7. Written as DNA, the CDR3 is TGTGCCTGGAGTAAGGGACAGGGAGCAGCAGATACGCAGTATTTT. Its translation is CAWSKGQGAADTQYF. The whole variable domain, filled in from reference TRBV30 and TRBJ2-3, reads SQTIHQWPATLVQPVGSPLSLECTVEGTSNPNLYWYRQAAGRGLQLLFYSVGIGQISSEVPQNLSASRPQDRQFILSSKKLLLSDSGFYLCAWSKGQGAADTQYFGPGTRLTVL.

The V gene is TRBV6-5, the J gene TRBJ1-2; D perhaps matches TRBD1 (5 bases). CDR1 MNHEY and CDR2 SVGAGI come from the germline V gene. This CDR3 contains 15 residues. Between the trimmed V and J ends, which lost 2 bases and 1 base, there was a span of 11 bases. CDR3 loop: CASSYRGQLNYGYTF. Here the CDR3 DNA reads TGTGCCAGCAGTTACAGAGGACAACTTAACTATGGCTACACCTTC.

V gene TRBV2 combines with J gene TRBJ2-5, with D unresolved. The CDR3 runs 12 residues. Trimming took off 5 bases at V and 3 bases at J, with 7 bases between the two ends. Germline values: CDR1 SNHLY, CDR2 FYNNEI. CDR3 in amino acids: CASSWSKETQYF. The CDR3 DNA reads TGTGCCAGCAGTTGGTCTAAAGAGACCCAGTACTTC.

A single count supports this clone. The rearrangement uses TRBV4-3 and TRBJ2-1; D is uncertain. CDR3 length: 15 residues. CDR1 LGHNA and CDR2 YSLEER come from the germline V gene. V was trimmed by 1 base and J by 3 bases, leaving 10 bases between them. The CDR3 protein is CASSQGSADYNEQFF. CDR3 coding DNA: TGCGCCAGCAGCCAAGGGAGCGCTGACTACAATGAGCAGTTCTTC.

This clone was detected only once. This chain connects TRBV29-1 to TRBJ2-7; the match to TRBD1 covers 7 bases. The CDR3 has 12 amino acids. Germline assignment: CDR1 SQVTM and CDR2 ANQGSEA. Germline trimming cut 5 bases from V and 6 bases from J; bases unmatched to any gene: 7. CDR3 coding DNA: TGCAGCGTTTCGACAGGGTTGCGCGAGCAGTACTTC. The encoded protein is CSVSTGLREQYF.

This clone was observed once. The genes are TRBV27 and TRBJ2-3; 7 nucleotides match TRBD2. V shed 5 bases, J shed 5 bases, and the junction held 13 bases outside the gene matches. The CDR3 spans 16 residues. CDR1 is MNHEY, CDR2 SMNVEV, per germline (reference sequence). The CDR3 sequence is CASSPRGFGKVDTQYF. The CDR3 DNA sequence: TGTGCCAGCAGTCCGCGGGGGTTTGGTAAGGTAGATACGCAGTATTTT.

This chain links TRBV11-3 with TRBJ2-1, with D possibly being TRBD1 (6 bases). The CDR3 consists of 13 residues. Germline CDR1 is SGHNT and CDR2 is YENEEA. Trimming removed 2 bases at V and 15 bases at J, with 17 bases between. CDR3 amino acids: CASSLSQGITLFF. In DNA form, the CDR3 reads TGTGCCAGCAGCTTATCGCAGGGGATAACACTGTTCTTC.

The rearrangement links TRBV18 to TRBJ1-5, with D maybe TRBD1 (6 bases). CDR1 KGHSH and CDR2 LQKENI come from the germline V gene. Trimming pared 3 bases from V and 11 bases from J, leaving 14 bases between. The CDR3 spans 13 residues. CDR3 residues: CASSPRGLESQHF. Here the CDR3 DNA reads TGTGCCAGCTCACCCAGGGGCCTGGAGTCCCAGCATTTT.

The chain links TRBV5-1 to TRBJ1-3; 10 bases fit TRBD1. Germline V gives CDR1 SGHRS, CDR2 YFSETQ. The CDR3 sequence is 14 residues long. Trimming at V came to 7 bases and at J to 2 bases, leaving 3 bases not matched to a gene. The CDR3 spells CASSGQGAGNTIYF. The CDR3 DNA sequence: TGCGCCAGCTCCGGACAGGGGGCTGGAAACACCATATATTTT. Full variable domain (missing parts from reference TRBV5-1 and TRBJ1-3): KAGVTQTPRYLIKTRGQQVTLSCSPISGHRSVSWYQQTPGQGLQFLFEYFSETQRNKGNFPGRFSGRQFSNSRSEMNVSTLELGDSALYLCASSGQGAGNTIYFGEGSWLTVV.

The genes are TRBV10-3 and TRBJ2-6; unclear D gene. V gave up 6 bases and J gave up 0 bases, with 9 bases separating them. CDR3 length: 15 amino acids. CDR1 is ENHRY and CDR2 is SYGVKD in the germline V gene. CDR3 sequence: CAIRAQSSGANVLTF. For the CDR3, the DNA is TGTGCCATCAGGGCCCAGAGCTCTGGGGCCAACGTCCTGACTTTC.